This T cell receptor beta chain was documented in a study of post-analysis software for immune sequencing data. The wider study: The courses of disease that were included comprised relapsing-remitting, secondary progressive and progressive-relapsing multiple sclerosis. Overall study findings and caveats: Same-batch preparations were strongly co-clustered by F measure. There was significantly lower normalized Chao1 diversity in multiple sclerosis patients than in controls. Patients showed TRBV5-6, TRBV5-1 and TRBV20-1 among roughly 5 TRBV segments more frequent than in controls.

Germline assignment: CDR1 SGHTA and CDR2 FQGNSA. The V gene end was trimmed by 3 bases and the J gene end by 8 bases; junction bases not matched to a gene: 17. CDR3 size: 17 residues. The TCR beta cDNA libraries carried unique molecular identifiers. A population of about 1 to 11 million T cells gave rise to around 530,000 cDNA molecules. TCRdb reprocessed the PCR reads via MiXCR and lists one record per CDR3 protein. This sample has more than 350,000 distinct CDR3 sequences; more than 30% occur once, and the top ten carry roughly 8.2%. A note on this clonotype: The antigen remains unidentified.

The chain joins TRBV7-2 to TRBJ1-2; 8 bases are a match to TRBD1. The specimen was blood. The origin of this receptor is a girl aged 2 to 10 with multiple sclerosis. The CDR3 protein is CASSLVQGDRSLLGYTF. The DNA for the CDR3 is TGTGCCAGCAGCTTGGTGCAGGGGGACAGGAGTCTATTAGGCTACACCTTC.